The present T cell receptor beta chain was sequenced within a study of vaccination and CD4 T cells after COVID-19. As to this clonotype: Its specificity is not known.

Treatment defined: roughly 10-day PBMC culture with coronavirus spike peptide pools or control peptides (ViraFEST assay). CDR3 length: 16 amino acids. Trimming took off 4 bases at V and 2 bases at J, with 14 bases between the two ends. Looked up from germline, CDR1 is LGHNA and CDR2 is YNFKEQ. Cultured CD4+ T-cell DNA underwent Oncomine TCR Beta short-read sequencing. MiXCR, applied by TCRdb to the PCR reads, yields one record per CDR3 protein. The data show approximately 4,100 distinct CDR3 sequences, with around 19% seen just once and more than 12% held by the top ten. Source material: CD4+ T cells from blood, cultured in vitro. The receptor was derived from a human donor who had recovered from COVID-19. J is TRBJ2-2 and V is TRBV4-2; the D gene is possibly TRBD1 (5 bases). Written as DNA, the CDR3 is TGTGCCAGCAGCCCTGACACAGGATTAAACACCGGGGAGCTGTTTTTT. This encodes CASSPDTGLNTGELFF.